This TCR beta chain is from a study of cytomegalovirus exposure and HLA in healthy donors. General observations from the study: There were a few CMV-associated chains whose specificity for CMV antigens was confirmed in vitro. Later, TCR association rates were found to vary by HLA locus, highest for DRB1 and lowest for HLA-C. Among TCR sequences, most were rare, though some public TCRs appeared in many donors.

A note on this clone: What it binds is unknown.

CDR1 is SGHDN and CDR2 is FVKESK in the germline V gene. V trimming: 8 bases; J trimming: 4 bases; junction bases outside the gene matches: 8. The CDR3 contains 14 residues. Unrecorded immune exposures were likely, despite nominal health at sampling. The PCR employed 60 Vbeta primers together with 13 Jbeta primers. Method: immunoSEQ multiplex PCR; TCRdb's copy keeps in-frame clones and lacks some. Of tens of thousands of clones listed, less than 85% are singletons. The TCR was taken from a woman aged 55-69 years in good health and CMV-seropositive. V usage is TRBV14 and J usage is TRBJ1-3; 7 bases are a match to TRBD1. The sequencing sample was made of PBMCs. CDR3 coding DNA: TGTGCCAGCCGCAAACCAGGGGGGGGAAACACCATATATTTT. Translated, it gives CASRKPGGGNTIYF.